The clone carrying this TCR beta chain was observed a handful of times. As yet, its antigen is unknown. Germline CDR1 reads SGHNT; CDR2 reads YYREEE (reference sequence). There are 16 residues in the CDR3. After removal of 3 bases from V and 4 bases from J, the junction contained 6 bases not matched to a gene. The data stem from a study of cytomegalovirus exposure and HLA in healthy donors. The donors (healthy individuals) were bone marrow donors. The primer mix had 60 Vbeta and 13 Jbeta primers. Profiled with immunoSEQ multiplex PCR; TCRdb holds only in-frame clones, not every one. The sample has about 140,000 clones, 70% to 85% seen once; the top ten hold less than 3%. Study-wide results and limits: Relative to equally common others, HLA-associated TCR beta chains showed greater clonal expansion in a later analysis. Presence/absence analyses treated sequencing depth as roughly uniform across donors.

The clonotype originates from a male donor in good health and CMV-seronegative. The V gene is TRBV5-4, the J gene TRBJ2-3; 12 bases agree with TRBD2. Sequenced sample: PBMCs. As DNA, the CDR3 is TGTGCCAGCAGCTCGACTAGCGGGAGTGATCCAGATACGCAGTATTTT. Translation: CASSSTSGSDPDTQYF.